This T cell receptor (beta chain) was profiled in a study of cytomegalovirus exposure and HLA in healthy donors (TCRdb year 2017). Study-level background: An earlier analysis of approximately 550 of the donors reported 250 to 350 Gb of sequence data and about 100 million unique TCR beta sequences from 150 million to 200 million T cells. About 300 gigabases of sequencing data and roughly 90 million unique TCR sequences were included in an early release covering about 700 HLA-typed donors. Of the roughly 420 genotyped donors, 65% to 90% were placed in the genetic ancestry cluster associated with self-reported Caucasian donors. The study was designed to test whether signatures of past pathogen exposure could be identified by cataloging public T cell receptors. Using immunosequencing, the study profiled T cell repertoires from some 670 subjects and related those repertoires to cytomegalovirus serostatus. In addition to the first cohort of 666 subjects, a separate validation cohort of 130 or so different subjects was used. High-throughput TCR immunosequencing, statistical association of individual TCRs with disease status, and machine learning were combined to predict cytomegalovirus infection status. To study patterns of TCR occurrence, a later analysis re-analyzed previously published TCR beta repertoires from around 700 donors and added high-resolution HLA genotyping. Rather than drawing on any new phenotypic data, the later analysis identified candidate immune exposures from TCR beta sequences and the way those sequences occurred across donors. An earlier analysis of 587 of the donors used high-throughput TCR beta sequencing to judge whether each TCR beta V gene segment behaved as functional or pseudogenic. Donor age, sex, ethnicity and CMV serostatus were compiled together with the repertoire data. A later genetic analysis used genome-wide SNP genotypes for 398 of the 666 donors, treating that subset as a discovery cohort. Every discovery cohort repertoire had been produced on one sequencing platform. HLA typing included class I and class II loci at four-digit resolution. The number of typed donors differed by locus: about 620-640 for A, B, C, DRB1 and DQB1; about 520 for DQA1; some 610 for DPA1; and about 450 for DPB1. Roughly five DR-DQ haplotypes were treated as single units for association and clustering because of strong linkage in the cohort. Among some 400 genotyped donors of the cohort, an average of 235,054 unique TCR beta nucleotide sequences were sequenced per donor, roughly 18% of them non-productive.

The protocol used for the library was the immunoSEQ multiplex PCR assay. For the multiplex PCR, a mixture combining 60 forward primers for TCR Vbeta segments and 13 reverse primers for TCR Jbeta segments was used. A multiplex PCR assay on genomic DNA amplified the CDR3 region of rearranged TCR beta genes. The amplified TCR beta libraries were sequenced on the Illumina HiSeq System as 87-base-pair reads. The paper's data handling went like this. A later analysis tallied 70 million to 100 million unique TCR beta chains across the 660 or so repertoires, and some 12 million of those chains were shared by two or more donors. Raw reads were error-corrected and collapsed into unique sequences with a nearest-neighbor algorithm that merged closely related sequences to remove PCR and sequencing errors. CDR3 sequences were aligned to IMGT reference sequences to assign V, D and J gene segments. Each retained sequence needed at least a six-nucleotide match to both a V gene segment and a J gene segment. Rearrangements were called productive when the CDR3 lacked stop codons and stayed in frame with V and J; all others were non-productive. CDR3 was defined according to IMGT convention as the region running from the second conserved V-encoded cysteine to the conserved J-encoded phenylalanine. The earlier analysis of 500 to 650 of the donors excluded any sequence lacking an unambiguous match to a single V gene segment. An earlier analysis of roughly 590 of the donors called V segments functional above 56.7% productive rearrangements and segregating when the between-donor standard deviation exceeded 5%. A statistical classification framework was built for diagnosing cytomegalovirus status from the catalog of TCR beta chain sequences. A later analysis assigned V and J genes by comparing TCR nucleotide sequences with IMGT/GENE-DB human TR gene sequences. Using the TCRdist pipeline, a later analysis assigned CDR3 sequences along with most-parsimonious VDJ recombination scenarios. A later analysis defined each TCR beta chain by its CDR3 amino acid sequence plus V-gene family, and excluded reads lacking a unique V-gene family. In a later analysis, fewer than 600 highly shared, low-generation-probability nucleotide sequences were removed to address suspected cross-contamination and a sequencing artifact. In a later analysis, a clonal expansion index for each public chain was calculated from normalized within-repertoire ranks of inferred template counts. In a later analysis, generation probabilities were computed using a VDJ recombination model fitted to out-of-frame rearrangements, and the results were checked against IGoR. In a later analysis, TCR-TCR, TCR-HLA and TCR-CMV co-occurrence was scored with hypergeometric tests, and a repertoire-size bias correction was applied to TCR pairs. A later analysis estimated false discovery rates by permuting HLA or CMV assignments 20 times. In a later analysis, co-occurring TCRs were grouped with DBSCAN, and TCRdist sequence similarity was added when clustering was performed within HLA-allele-positive subsets. Repertoires with fewer than 30,000 or more than 120,000 public chains were left out of co-occurrence clustering, as were four to six repertoires with anomalous nucleotide sharing. TCRdb retrieved this table from immuneACCESS and kept in-frame rearrangements only. Not all clones are present; in checked studies, unresolved V genes account for under half, and no reason is known for the remainder. D and trimming come from the DNA, and the V and J calls and clone size come from that table. The sample contains 130,000 or so clones, almost 85% of them found a single time. The ten biggest clones cover less than 2% of the sample.

Here is what the overall study found, with its caveats: In the study, about 150 TCR beta chains were listed as associated with cytomegalovirus. Only TCR beta chains were sequenced in this cohort, and the absence of alpha or paired-chain data limited detectable features. Linkage disequilibrium might explain the correlated functional status among segregating V segments, but an unknown experimental factor could not be excluded. A cluster of highly shared sequence variants was judged likely to represent a technical artifact of the sequencing pipeline. A later analysis found that most CMV-associated TCR beta chains appeared HLA-restricted, with HLA associations seemingly driven largely by CMV exposure. The authors suggested that the approach could potentially be extended to other disease states and immunological phenotypes. The classifier was reported to diagnose cytomegalovirus status with high specificity and sensitivity in both the original cohort and the validation cohort. Strong co-occurrence of HLA alleles, especially DR and DQ, made assigning TCR associations to individual alleles difficult. The earlier analysis of 587 of the donors excluded some 15 rarely observed V segments, including chromosome 9 orphons, because counts were too low. In a later analysis, about 17,000 TCR beta sequences were associated with specific HLA alleles at a false discovery rate of 0.05. According to a later genetic analysis, donors in an Asian-associated ancestry cluster had fewer N-insertions in productive TCRs than the roughly 700-donor mean. A later analysis found that TCR association rates varied across HLA loci, with DRB1 alleles showing the most associated TCRs and HLA-C alleles the fewest. An association between a missense DCLRE1C variant and V-gene and J-gene trimming of TCR beta chains was found in a later genetic analysis and replicated in an independent cohort. Most TCR sequences were observed very rarely across donors, whereas some public TCRs were present in many individuals. Compared with equally common non-associated chains, HLA-associated TCR beta chains in a later analysis were more clonally expanded and had lower generation probabilities. A further reported finding was that TCR beta sequences accurately predicted the HLA-A and HLA-B alleles for most subjects in the first cohort. Roughly uniform sequencing depth across donors was assumed in presence/absence analyses, although this assumption may not hold. CMV serostatus was the only immune exposure information available for the cohort. An earlier analysis of approximately 540 of the donors showed that most TCR beta V segments appeared in productive rearrangements either about 90% or about 30% of the time, which broadly matched IMGT annotations. A later analysis reported that several top co-occurrence clusters appeared linked to parvovirus B19, influenza, CMV and Epstein-Barr virus. Because the 87-base-pair reads could not distinguish some IMGT-functional V segments, including TRBV6-2 and TRBV6-3, those segments were excluded. A few of the identified cytomegalovirus-associated TCR beta chains were confirmed in vitro to be specific for cytomegalovirus antigens. Because HLA typing was unavailable for some donors at each locus, only the typed subset was used in association tests.

On this clone: This clone's antigen is unknown. Qualities for individual bases were not recorded, and no much larger clone is one base off.

CDR1 is given as MNHEY and CDR2 as SMNVEV, both from the germline V gene (reference sequence). Including cysteine and phenylalanine, the CDR3 has 12 amino acids. Of the read, only the CDR3 DNA is kept; its 36 bases are in frame from base 1. Germline trimming: 3 bases from V, 6 bases from J; junction bases outside gene matches: 2. In total, roughly 710 healthy bone marrow donors made up the cohort. At the time of sampling, all cohort members were nominally healthy, though unrecorded immune exposures were likely present. The donor was CMV seronegative and belonged to the group of around 350 seronegative cohort members. A peripheral blood sample was collected from each donor, and TCR beta sequencing was performed on peripheral blood mononuclear cells. The Qiagen DNeasy Blood Extraction Kit was used to extract genomic DNA from the blood cell samples.

Sequencing used PBMCs. The sequence was collected from a woman between 40 and 50 years old in good health and CMV-seronegative. The sequence is built from TRBV27 and TRBJ2-7; 7 junctional bases match TRBD2. CDR3 loop: CASSFPGGEQYF. The DNA sequence reads TGTGCCAGCAGTTTCCCGGGAGGCGAGCAGTACTTC.